Below, 32 T cell receptor beta chains from the same sample are listed, as sequenced in a study of blood T cells in healthy people across ages. A second PCR, run for about 7 to 11 cycles, used a sample-barcoded 5' primer plus a J-beta primer mix. TCRdb passed the 5' RACE reads through MiXCR, listing each CDR3 protein once. The data contain almost 1 million distinct CDR3 sequences, just over 50% of them singletons. The source material was blood. Receptor source: a woman aged 55-70 years in good health.

This clonotype was counted only a few times. The chain has TRBV5-1 and TRBJ1-2; D ambiguous. CDR3 length: 15 residues. Per germline, CDR1 SGHRS and CDR2 YFSETQ. Trimming removed 2 bases at V and 4 bases at J, with 15 bases between. This CDR3 is CASSLDGSATYGYTF. CDR3 bases: TGCGCCAGCAGCTTAGACGGATCCGCCACCTATGGCTACACCTTC. The full variable domain, its missing parts supplied by reference TRBV5-1 and TRBJ1-2, is KAGVTQTPRYLIKTRGQQVTLSCSPISGHRSVSWYQQTPGQGLQFLFEYFSETQRNKGNFPGRFSGRQFSNSRSEMNVSTLELGDSALYLCASSLDGSATYGYTFGSGTRLTVV.

This rearrangement joins TRBV6-4 to TRBJ2-1, with 9 positions matching TRBD2. CDR1 is MRHNA and CDR2 is SNTAGT in the germline V gene. The CDR3 covers 15 residues. J lost 9 bases, V lost 3 bases, and 9 bases had no gene match. The chain's CDR3 is CASSESPSGISEQFF. CDR3 DNA sequence: TGTGCCAGCAGTGAAAGTCCTAGCGGGATCAGTGAGCAGTTCTTC.

This sequence joins TRBV14 and TRBJ2-1; the D gene is possibly TRBD2 (6 bases). The germline V and J ends were trimmed by 4 bases and 5 bases, with 21 bases remaining between them. CDR3 length: 17 amino acids. The V gene's germline CDR1 is SGHDN and CDR2 FVKESK. The CDR3 sequence is CASSPTSTLAPHNEQFF. The CDR3 DNA reads TGTGCCAGCAGCCCAACTTCCACACTAGCCCCCCACAATGAGCAGTTCTTC.

V usage is TRBV20-1 and J usage is TRBJ2-4, with TRBD2 identical over 11 bases. Germline CDR1 is DFQATT and CDR2 is SNEGSKA (reference sequence). The CDR3 consists of 16 residues. V shed 3 bases, J shed 3 bases, and the junction held 7 bases outside the gene matches. This chain's CDR3 is CSASPGTSGNKNIQYF. DNA of the CDR3: TGCAGTGCTAGTCCCGGGACTAGCGGAAACAAAAACATTCAGTACTTC.

This clonotype was counted a single time. An end of the junction differs from the germline gene, which may be a read error. V is TRBV5-1 and J is TRBJ2-1; no definite D call. CDR1 SGHRS and CDR2 YFSETQ come from the germline V gene. The CDR3 totals 13 residues. DNA for the CDR3: TGCGCCAGCAGCTTGGGCGTGGGCAATGGGCAGTTCTTC. This translates into CASSLGVGNGQFF.

The chain carries TRBV7-2 and TRBJ2-3; TRBD2 aligns across 8 bases. Germline V gene sequence: CDR1 SGHTA, CDR2 FQGNSA. The V segment lost 4 bases and the J segment 0 bases; nucleotides outside the gene matches: 9. The CDR3 consists of 17 residues. CDR3 amino acids: CASSYPSGGLSTDTQYF. For the CDR3, the DNA is TGTGCCAGCAGCTACCCCTCGGGAGGGCTGAGCACAGATACGCAGTATTTT. Filled out from reference TRBV7-2 and TRBJ2-3, the complete variable domain reads GAGVSQSPSNKVTEKGKDVELRCDPISGHTALYWYRQSLGQGLEFLIYFQGNSAPDKSGLPSDRFSAERTGGSVSTLTIQRTQQEDSAVYLCASSYPSGGLSTDTQYFGPGTRLTVL.

The chain has TRBV27 and TRBJ2-7, with unresolved D. Germline V CDR1 and CDR2: MNHEY, SMNVEV (reference sequence). CDR3 length: 16 residues. V was pared by 2 bases and J by 3 bases, with 17 bases between. CDR3 residues: CASSLKSGLANYEQYF. The CDR3 nucleotides are TGTGCCAGCAGTTTAAAGTCGGGTCTCGCAAACTACGAGCAGTACTTC.

CDR3 DNA: TGTGCCAGCTCACCACCGTCTATCCACCAAGAGACCCAGTACTTC. Translation: CASSPPSIHQETQYF. The rearrangement links TRBV18 to TRBJ2-5; D ambiguous. Germline V gene lookup returns CDR1 KGHSH and CDR2 LQKENI. This CDR3 is 15 amino acids long. The V end lost 0 bases, the J end lost 0 bases, and 8 bases lay between the germline ends.

The rearrangement links TRBV5-1 to TRBJ2-1, with 8 bases that match TRBD1. The CDR3 contains 14 residues. J was trimmed by 5 bases and V by 0 bases; bases with no gene match: 1. The germline V gene encodes CDR1 SGHRS and CDR2 YFSETQ. The CDR3 here is CASSLGQGHNEQFF. The CDR3 region has the DNA TGCGCCAGCAGCTTGGGACAGGGGCACAATGAGCAGTTCTTC.

The genes are TRBV27 and TRBJ2-5; either TRBD1 or TRBD2 may supply D (5 bases each). Germline CDR1 reads MNHEY; CDR2 reads SMNVEV (reference sequence). Trimming shortened V by 4 bases and J by 5 bases, and 17 bases separated the two germline ends. CDR3 length: 15 residues. CDR3 in DNA: TGTGCCAGCAGTTCTCCGGGACGGACCCAGGAGACCCAGTACTTC. It translates to CASSSPGRTQETQYF.

The J gene is TRBJ1-2, the V gene TRBV28, with D possibly being TRBD1 (6 bases). Trimming stripped 10 bases from V and 4 bases from J, with 16 bases between. Looked up from germline, CDR1 is MDHEN and CDR2 is SYDVKM. The CDR3 runs 13 residues. CDR3 loop: CATATGLPYGYTF. In DNA form, the CDR3 reads TGTGCCACCGCAACAGGGCTCCCCTATGGCTACACCTTC.

The chain links TRBV7-8 to TRBJ1-5; D gene uncertain. V dropped 5 bases and J dropped 0 bases, with 14 bases sitting between them. The CDR3 runs to 16 residues. CDR1 SGHVS and CDR2 FQNEAQ come from the germline V gene. The CDR3 DNA is TGTGCCAGCAGCCATCGAAGGGTGAATAGCAATCAGCCCCAGCATTTT. Its translation: CASSHRRVNSNQPQHF.

In this sample, this clonotype turned up once. The V gene is TRBV6-6, the J gene TRBJ2-3; D remains unclear. Deletions cut 0 bases from V and 1 base from J, with 8 bases between. The CDR3 totals 15 residues. Germline lookup yields CDR1 MNHNY and CDR2 SVGAGI (reference sequence). CDR3 coding DNA: TGTGCCAGCAGTTACTCTCTAGGTGGCACAGATACGCAGTATTTT. It translates to CASSYSLGGTDTQYF.

This clonotype was detected a few times. J is TRBJ2-7 and V is TRBV10-3, with D uncertain. CDR1 ENHRY and CDR2 SYGVKD come from the germline V gene. V shed 8 bases and J shed 2 bases, with 10 bases lying between them. The CDR3 runs to 12 residues. For the CDR3, the DNA is TGTGCCATCGGACCGAGGCCCTACGAGCAGTACTTC. It yields the protein CAIGPRPYEQYF.

This chain joins TRBV5-5 and TRBJ2-1, with 9 bases identical to TRBD2. CDR3 length equals 20 residues. Germline V lookup: CDR1 SGHKS, CDR2 YYEKEE (reference sequence). The J segment lost 4 bases and the V segment lost 2 bases, leaving 19 bases of the junction unmatched. The CDR3 coding sequence is TGTGCCAGCAGCTTATATTACAGGGTGCGGCTAGCGGGGCGGTACAATGAGCAGTTCTTC. Its translation: CASSLYYRVRLAGRYNEQFF.

This clonotype occurred a few times. The chain employs TRBV4-1 and TRBJ2-5, with 9 bases identical to TRBD2. Judging by the DNA end, TRBJ2-7 fits better; the J call may be wrong. Germline CDR1 MGHRA, CDR2 YSYEKL. The CDR3 runs to 16 residues. The CDR3 DNA is TGCGCCAGCAGCCAAGAGGCTAGCGGGACCTTCCACGAGCAGTACTTC. Its protein product is CASSQEASGTFHEQYF.

This clonotype was seen only a few times. The rearrangement joins TRBV25-1 to TRBJ2-3; weak D call: TRBD1 (6 bases). V lost 9 bases and J 9 bases, leaving 19 bases between the germline ends. This CDR3 has 13 amino acids. CDR1 and CDR2 from the germline V gene are MGHDK and SYGVNS. CDR3 bases: TGTGCCAGTAATCCGGCGGGCAGGGGAACGCAGTATTTT. It yields the protein CASNPAGRGTQYF.

DNA of the CDR3: TGCGCCAGCAGCCCGCCGACTAGCGGGAGCCTGGTTGAGCAGTACTTC. It encodes CASSPPTSGSLVEQYF. This chain connects TRBV5-1 to TRBJ2-5; TRBD2 agrees at 12 bases. The CDR3 spans 16 residues. Trimming removed 4 bases from V and 11 bases from J; junction bases left unmatched: 15. The V gene's germline CDR1 is SGHRS and CDR2 YFSETQ.

This chain links TRBV29-1 with TRBJ2-7, with D tentatively TRBD2 (5 bases). This CDR3 comprises 13 residues. Between the trimmed V and J ends, which lost 4 bases and 6 bases, there was a span of 16 bases. Germline lookup yields CDR1 SQVTM and CDR2 ANQGSEA. The CDR3 bases are TGCAGCGTTGCCTCTTCGGGGAACTGCGAGCAGTACTTC. Protein sequence: CSVASSGNCEQYF.

This chain uses TRBV4-1 with TRBJ1-5; maybe TRBD1 (5 bases). Germline CDR1 and CDR2: MGHRA and YSYEKL. V gave up 0 bases and J gave up 5 bases, with 11 bases separating them. The length of the CDR3 is 15 residues. The CDR3 region has the DNA TGCGCCAGCAGCCAAGATCGGGGGGAGTATCAGCCCCAGCATTTT. Amino acids: CASSQDRGEYQPQHF.

J is TRBJ1-2 and V is TRBV6-5, with TRBD1 matching over 7 bases. There are 15 residues in the CDR3. Germline loops: CDR1 MNHEY, CDR2 SVGAGI. V shed 4 bases and J 7 bases; nucleotides not matched to a gene: 12. The DNA for the CDR3 is TGTGCCAGCAGTTCGACCCGGGAGGGGGCTTTTGGCTACACCTTC. This encodes CASSSTREGAFGYTF.

This chain connects TRBV4-1 to TRBJ2-7; TRBD1 agrees at 9 bases. This CDR3 comprises 15 residues. Germline-derived CDR1 and CDR2 are MGHRA and YSYEKL. With 3 bases clipped from V and 6 bases from J, the junction kept 9 bases outside the gene matches. DNA for the CDR3: TGCGCCAGCAGCCAGGCACGGGGGACAGGGCGCGAGCAGTACTTC. It encodes CASSQARGTGREQYF.

This clonotype was counted a few times. The genes are TRBV7-2 and TRBJ2-2; 7 bases agree with TRBD2. The V and J ends lost 0 bases and 3 bases, in that order; junction bases with no gene match: 1. This CDR3 comprises 15 residues. Germline V gene data show CDR1 as SGHTA and CDR2 as FQGNSA. CDR3 amino acids: CASSLAGGYTGELFF. The DNA of the CDR3 is TGTGCCAGCAGCTTAGCGGGAGGGTACACCGGGGAGCTGTTTTTT.

Only a few counts were recorded for this clonotype. This CDR3 is CASSSAGWYSNQPQHF. CDR3 nucleotide sequence: TGTGCCAGCAGTTCCGCCGGGTGGTATAGCAATCAGCCCCAGCATTTT. The chain recombines TRBV27 with TRBJ1-5, with D unresolved. The CDR3 is made up of 16 amino acids. The germline V gene encodes CDR1 MNHEY and CDR2 SMNVEV (reference sequence). V lost 4 bases, J lost 0 bases, and 13 bases lay in between.

The chain couples TRBV4-3 to TRBJ1-2; D is undetermined. V shed 0 bases and J shed 0 bases, with 8 bases lying between them. Germline V CDR1 and CDR2: LGHNA, YSLEER. The CDR3 loop spans 15 amino acids. This chain's CDR3 is CASSQDFSANYGYTF. The CDR3 DNA follows: TGCGCCAGCAGCCAAGATTTTTCAGCTAACTATGGCTACACCTTC.

The chain has TRBV7-6 and TRBJ2-1; perhaps TRBD2 as D (6 bases). Germline V gene sequence: CDR1 SGHVS, CDR2 FNYEAQ. V lost 2 bases and J lost 7, with 15 bases in between. The CDR3 runs 15 residues. The CDR3 sequence is CASSLIRGGGNEQFF. The CDR3 DNA reads TGTGCCAGCAGCTTAATTCGGGGAGGAGGGAATGAGCAGTTCTTC.

This clonotype was picked up a small number of times. The gene calls are TRBV11-2 and TRBJ2-1; D not resolved. The CDR3 totals 15 residues. V gave up 0 bases and J gave up 3 bases, with 9 bases separating them. In germline, CDR1 is SGHAT, CDR2 FQNNGV. The CDR3 loop is CASSLEGTIYNEQFF. The DNA for the CDR3 is TGTGCCAGCAGCTTAGAAGGCACGATCTACAATGAGCAGTTCTTC.

This clonotype was detected a few times. The chain combines TRBV28 with TRBJ2-7, with 7 bases lining up with TRBD2. The CDR3 loop spans 14 amino acids. Trimming took 8 bases from V and 4 from J; bases not matched to a gene: 11. Per the germline V gene, CDR1 is MDHEN and CDR2 is SYDVKM. The CDR3 sequence is CASGRGYSAYEQYF. For the CDR3, the DNA is TGTGCCAGCGGGAGGGGATACAGTGCTTACGAGCAGTACTTC.

There are a few counts of this clonotype. This sequence joins TRBV4-1 and TRBJ1-2; D is ambiguous. V lost 2 bases and J 5 bases, leaving 12 bases between the germline ends. There are 14 residues in the CDR3. Germline-derived CDR1 and CDR2 are MGHRA and YSYEKL. CDR3 nucleotides: TGCGCCAGCAGCCAATTGGGAGGGAGTTATGGCTACACCTTC. Translation: CASSQLGGSYGYTF.

This clonotype has a count of ten or more. The J gene is TRBJ2-7, the V gene TRBV7-2, with 8 bases fitting TRBD2. The ends lost 1 base at V and 5 bases at J; junction bases unmatched: 10. In germline, CDR1 is SGHTA, CDR2 FQGNSA. The CDR3 length is 16 residues. The CDR3 DNA reads as TGTGCCAGCAGCTTAGTAGCGGGACGATCGAGGAACGAGCAGTACTTC. It encodes CASSLVAGRSRNEQYF.

J is TRBJ2-3 and V is TRBV12-3 or TRBV12-4; 7 bases agree with TRBD2. The CDR3 covers 15 residues. J was trimmed by 0 bases and V by 6 bases; bases with no gene match: 6. The CDR3 protein is CASSREAESTDTQYF. The CDR3 region has the DNA TGTGCCAGCAGCCGGGAGGCGGAAAGCACAGATACGCAGTATTTT.

CDR3 nucleotides: TGTGCCAGCAGGTGGACCGGGACTAGTGGGGACGAGCAGTACTTC. It codes for CASRWTGTSGDEQYF. This chain uses TRBV5-5 with TRBJ2-7; 8 bases map to TRBD2. Looked up from germline, CDR1 is SGHKS and CDR2 is YYEKEE (reference sequence). Germline trimming cut 5 bases from V and 5 bases from J; bases unmatched to any gene: 12. The CDR3 sequence is 15 residues long.